These 28 T cell receptor beta chains came from one sample sequenced in a study of blood T cell repertoires in COVID-19. Sequencing was performed with immunoSEQ multiplex PCR; in TCRdb, only in-frame clones are kept and a portion is missing. The profile shows 150,000 to 200,000 clones, roughly 86% of them singletons. Sample: peripheral blood. Source of these receptors: an older woman who had recovered from COVID-19.

The table lists this clone with a count of one. The sample holds other DNA sequences that translate to the same CDR3. This rearrangement joins TRBV6-5 to TRBJ1-3; 7 bases agree with TRBD1. Germline-derived CDR1 and CDR2 are MNHEY and SVGAGI. V trimming: 8 bases; J trimming: 4 bases; junction bases outside the gene matches: 8. The CDR3 extends over 14 amino acids. The chain's CDR3 is CASGTGATGNTIYF. The DNA for the CDR3 is TGTGCCAGCGGTACAGGGGCCACGGGAAACACCATATATTTT.

This clone was found once. V is TRBV7-9 and J is TRBJ1-3; no clear D gene. The CDR3 length is 14 residues. Germline-derived CDR1 and CDR2 are SEHNR and FQNEAQ (reference sequence). Trimming took 7 bases from V and 4 from J, leaving 14 bases between them. CDR3 in DNA: TGTGCCAGCATGGATCCAGTCGGGGGAAACACCATATATTTT. It yields the protein CASMDPVGGNTIYF.

CDR3 region: CAISEIEGYTEAFF. In DNA form, the CDR3 reads TGTGCCATCAGTGAAATAGAGGGATACACTGAAGCTTTCTTT. V and J are TRBV10-3 and TRBJ1-1; no clear D. Germline CDR1 reads ENHRY; CDR2 reads SYGVKD. The CDR3 has 14 amino acids. Trimming took 3 bases from V and 3 from J, leaving 11 bases between them.

The table lists this clone with a count of one. The rearrangement links TRBV3-1 (or the pseudogene TRBV3-2) to TRBJ2-3; 9 bases map to TRBD2. The CDR3 consists of 16 residues. V lost 3 bases and J lost 4; bases outside the gene matches: 8. Germline CDR1 and CDR2: LGHDT and YNNKEL (reference sequence). The CDR3 DNA reads as TGTGCCAGCAGCCATTTGGGCGGGGGGGCTGCAGATACGCAGTATTTT. This gives the protein CASSHLGGGAADTQYF.

The V call is TRBV5-1, the J call TRBJ2-5; 8 bases agree with TRBD2. V lost 4 bases to trimming and J lost 5 bases; unmatched junction nucleotides: 7. This CDR3 contains 14 residues. Germline values: CDR1 SGHRS, CDR2 YFSETQ. CDR3 protein: CASSPLSGGETQYF. Here the CDR3 DNA reads TGCGCCAGCAGCCCCTTAAGCGGGGGTGAGACCCAGTACTTC. Variable domain in full (rest from reference TRBV5-1 and TRBJ2-5): KAGVTQTPRYLIKTRGQQVTLSCSPISGHRSVSWYQQTPGQGLQFLFEYFSETQRNKGNFPGRFSGRQFSNSRSEMNVSTLELGDSALYLCASSPLSGGETQYFGPGTRLLVL.

CDR3 sequence (DNA): TGTGCCAGCAGTGAAGCGCTTCGGGGGGCTTACCCTGAAGCTTTCTTT. The encoded protein is CASSEALRGAYPEAFF. The chain carries TRBV6-1 and TRBJ1-1; D possibly corresponds to TRBD1 (6 bases). Germline-derived CDR1 and CDR2 are MNHNS and SASEGT. V lost 0 bases and J 6 bases, leaving 17 bases between the germline ends. The CDR3 sequence is 16 residues long.

This sequence joins TRBV28 and TRBJ1-4, with 10 positions matching TRBD1. The ends lost 6 bases at V and 5 bases at J; junction bases unmatched: 6. Per germline, CDR1 MDHEN and CDR2 SYDVKM. This CDR3 comprises 15 residues. CDR3 residues: CASRDPGQGNEKLFF. The CDR3 nucleotides read TGTGCCAGCAGAGATCCGGGACAGGGGAATGAAAAACTGTTTTTT.

This chain links TRBV27 with TRBJ1-3, with D hard to call. This CDR3 contains 14 residues. Germline loops: CDR1 MNHEY, CDR2 SMNVEV (reference sequence). The V gene lost 4 bases and the J gene lost 2 bases, with 9 bases spanning the gap. The CDR3 spells CASSYGSPGNTIYF. CDR3 in DNA: TGTGCCAGCAGTTATGGGAGTCCTGGAAACACCATATATTTT.

The chain employs TRBV3-1 (or the pseudogene TRBV3-2) and TRBJ2-5, with 8 bases identical to TRBD2. This CDR3 has 15 amino acids. V was pared by 4 bases and J by 5 bases, with 9 bases of the junction left unmatched. Per germline, CDR1 LGHDT and CDR2 YNNKEL (reference sequence). CDR3 sequence reads: CASSRRGGASETQYF. In nucleotides, the CDR3 is TGTGCCAGCAGCCGACGGGGGGGGGCTTCCGAGACCCAGTACTTC.

V gene TRBV3-1 (or the pseudogene TRBV3-2) combines with J gene TRBJ2-5; TRBD2 matches at 11 bases. The CDR3 runs 16 residues. J was trimmed by 5 bases and V by 2 bases; bases with no gene match: 7. Per the germline V gene, CDR1 is LGHDT and CDR2 is YNNKEL (reference sequence). Here the CDR3 DNA reads TGTGCCAGCAGCCAAAACCTAGCGGGGGGCAGGGAGACCCAGTACTTC. It is translated as CASSQNLAGGRETQYF.

V gene TRBV10-2 combines with J gene TRBJ2-2; 7 nucleotides align to TRBD2. V lost 2 bases to trimming and J lost 7 bases; unmatched junction nucleotides: 1. This CDR3 comprises 13 residues. Germline assignment: CDR1 WSHSY and CDR2 SAAADI. The CDR3 DNA is TGCGCCAGCAGTGAGGGGGAGGGCGGGGAGCTGTTTTTT. Amino acid sequence: CASSEGEGGELFF.

This sequence joins TRBV10-3 and TRBJ2-7, with D tentatively TRBD2 (6 bases). Per germline, CDR1 ENHRY and CDR2 SYGVKD. The CDR3 totals 12 residues. V dropped 6 bases and J dropped 1 base, with 7 bases sitting between them. The CDR3 sequence is CAISRESYEQYF. CDR3 DNA: TGTGCCATCAGCCGGGAGTCCTACGAGCAGTACTTC.

The chain employs TRBV28 and TRBJ2-1; 7 positions agree with TRBD2. From germline, CDR1 is MDHEN and CDR2 SYDVKM. The junction had 21 bases not matched to a gene; V was cut back by 7 bases and J by 6 bases. The CDR3 totals 18 residues. This CDR3 reads CASNSVTSAYSPVNEQFF. CDR3 in DNA: TGTGCCAGCAACTCCGTTACTAGCGCCTATTCCCCAGTCAATGAGCAGTTCTTC.

This sequence joins TRBV5-1 and TRBJ1-1; D is perhaps TRBD1 (5 bases). The CDR3 is 13 residues long. Trimming pared 3 bases from V and 5 bases from J, leaving 11 bases between. The germline CDR1 and CDR2 sequences are SGHRS and YFSETQ. The CDR3 spells CASSSAQGTEAFF. CDR3 DNA: TGCGCCAGCAGCTCGGCGCAGGGAACTGAAGCTTTCTTT.

The chain is built from TRBV9 and TRBJ2-5; 8 bases align to TRBD2. There are 16 residues in the CDR3. In germline, CDR1 is SGDLS, CDR2 YYNGEE. V was clipped by 2 bases and J by 1 base; unmatched bases: 7. This chain's CDR3 is CASSVGVAGIQETQYF. In DNA form, the CDR3 reads TGTGCCAGCAGCGTTGGGGTAGCGGGGATCCAAGAGACCCAGTACTTC.

The V call is TRBV13, the J call TRBJ2-2; D is undetermined. This CDR3 region has 13 residues. The germline CDR1 and CDR2 sequences are PRHDT and FYEKMQ (reference sequence). V was clipped by 4 bases and J by 5 bases, with 8 bases between them. The CDR3 DNA follows: TGTGCCAGCAGCTCAGTTCTTACCGGGGAGCTGTTTTTT. Translated, it gives CASSSVLTGELFF.

This clone appeared once. The chain carries TRBV4-1 and TRBJ2-7; 10 nucleotides line up with TRBD2. The trim removed 1 base at V and 2 bases at J, leaving 14 bases unmatched. Per the germline V gene, CDR1 is MGHRA and CDR2 is YSYEKL. This CDR3 is built from 19 residues. The CDR3 DNA sequence: TGCGCCAGCAGCCAAGGAGGGGGGCTAGCGGGGGCCCGCGCCTACGAGCAGTACTTC. Its protein product is CASSQGGGLAGARAYEQYF.

V gene TRBV7-3 combines with J gene TRBJ1-2; 9 bases are a match to TRBD1. The CDR3 has 14 amino acids. The germline V gene encodes CDR1 SGHTA and CDR2 FQGTGA. V lost 5 bases to trimming and J lost 4 bases; unmatched junction nucleotides: 5. The CDR3 protein is CASSRTGAGYGYTF. Here the CDR3 DNA reads TGTGCCAGCAGCCGGACAGGGGCCGGCTATGGCTACACCTTC.

The chain uses TRBV24-1 and TRBJ2-1; 14 nucleotides agree with TRBD2. V shed 5 bases, J shed 6 bases, and the junction held 2 bases outside the gene matches. The CDR3 covers 15 residues. The germline V gene has CDR1 KGHDR and CDR2 SFDVKD. Here the CDR3 reads CATSGTSGGINEQFF. CDR3 DNA: TGTGCCACCAGTGGGACTAGCGGGGGGATCAATGAGCAGTTCTTC.

The CDR3 loop is CASTLGPTRDEQYF. The CDR3 bases are TGTGCCAGCACCCTAGGACCTACTAGGGATGAGCAGTACTTC. The rearrangement joins TRBV5-4 to TRBJ2-7, with D possibly TRBD2 on 5 matching bases. V dropped 6 bases and J dropped 7 bases, with 20 bases sitting between them. This CDR3 has 14 amino acids. Germline CDR1 is SGHNT and CDR2 is YYREEE (reference sequence).

The chain couples TRBV15 to TRBJ2-2; D may be TRBD1 (6 bases). This CDR3 region has 15 residues. V dropped 2 bases and J dropped 4 bases, with 11 bases sitting between them. The V gene's germline CDR1 is LNHNV and CDR2 YYDKDF (reference sequence). In DNA form, the CDR3 reads TGTGCCACCAGCAGAAAAACAGGGAGCACCGGGGAGCTGTTTTTT. Translated, it gives CATSRKTGSTGELFF.

This clone was recorded a few times. This sequence joins TRBV9 and TRBJ1-2, with D unclear. CDR1 is SGDLS and CDR2 is YYNGEE in the germline V gene. This CDR3 comprises 13 residues. V lost 3 bases to trimming and J lost 2 bases, with 8 bases between them. The CDR3 is CASSATRNYGYTF. CDR3 nucleotide sequence: TGTGCCAGCAGCGCTACCCGGAACTATGGCTACACCTTC.

The chain carries TRBV19 and TRBJ1-6, with D perhaps TRBD1 (5 bases). V lost 8 bases to trimming and J lost 11 bases, with 16 bases between them. The germline V gene encodes CDR1 LNHDA and CDR2 SQIVND (reference sequence). There are 13 residues in the CDR3. CDR3 coding DNA: TGTGCCAGTGGGAGGGGCAACATGGCACCCCTCCACTTT. It encodes CASGRGNMAPLHF.

J is TRBJ1-2 and V is TRBV5-1; a weak D match, TRBD1 (5 bases). V was shortened by 1 base and J by 7 bases, with 11 bases between the two germline ends. Germline V gives CDR1 SGHRS, CDR2 YFSETQ. This CDR3 comprises 13 residues. The CDR3 DNA follows: TGCGCCAGCAGCTTGCAAGGTGACAGTGGCTACACCTTC. It is translated as CASSLQGDSGYTF.

In the case of this clone: As the CDR3 is not closed by the conserved phenylalanine or tryptophan, this likely results from a read error. Because the CDR3's place on the DNA is in doubt, the DNA is left out and the CDR3 is given as listed by TCRdb. This rearrangement joins TRBV5-6 to TRBJ2-7; the table's D call, TRBD2, was not checked against the DNA. 11 amino acids form the CDR3, both terminal residues included. Germline V lookup: CDR1 SGHDT, CDR2 YYEEEE. Here the CDR3 reads CASSPVGVGWC.

This chain links TRBV4-1 with TRBJ1-6, with D perhaps matching TRBD1 (6 bases). The CDR3 is 13 amino acids. CDR1 is MGHRA and CDR2 is YSYEKL in the germline V gene. Deletions cut 0 bases from V and 10 bases from J, with 7 bases between. For the CDR3, the DNA is TGCGCCAGCAGCCAAGAGGGGGCCTCACCCCTCCACTTT. This translates into CASSQEGASPLHF.

The gene calls are TRBV7-9 and TRBJ1-1; 9 bases agree with TRBD1. V gave up 5 bases and J gave up 10 bases; unmatched junction bases: 8. The CDR3 contains 13 residues. Germline CDR1 reads SEHNR; CDR2 reads FQNEAQ (reference sequence). CDR3 protein: CASSPWDRAGAFF. The CDR3 region has the DNA TGTGCCAGCAGCCCCTGGGACAGGGCGGGAGCTTTCTTT. Supplemented by reference TRBV7-9 and TRBJ1-1, the full variable domain reads DTGVSQNPRHKITKRGQNVTFRCDPISEHNRLYWYRQTLGQGPEFLTYFQNEAQLEKSRLLSDRFSAERPKGSFSTLEIQRTEQGDSAMYLCASSPWDRAGAFFGQGTRLTVV.

The rearrangement joins TRBV5-1 to TRBJ2-2; D is perhaps TRBD1 (5 bases). Deletions cut 3 bases from V and 1 base from J, with 7 bases between. The CDR3 has 14 residues. In germline, CDR1 is SGHRS, CDR2 YFSETQ. The CDR3 DNA is TGCGCCAGCAGCTCAGACAGGAACACCGGGGAGCTGTTTTTT. This encodes CASSSDRNTGELFF.